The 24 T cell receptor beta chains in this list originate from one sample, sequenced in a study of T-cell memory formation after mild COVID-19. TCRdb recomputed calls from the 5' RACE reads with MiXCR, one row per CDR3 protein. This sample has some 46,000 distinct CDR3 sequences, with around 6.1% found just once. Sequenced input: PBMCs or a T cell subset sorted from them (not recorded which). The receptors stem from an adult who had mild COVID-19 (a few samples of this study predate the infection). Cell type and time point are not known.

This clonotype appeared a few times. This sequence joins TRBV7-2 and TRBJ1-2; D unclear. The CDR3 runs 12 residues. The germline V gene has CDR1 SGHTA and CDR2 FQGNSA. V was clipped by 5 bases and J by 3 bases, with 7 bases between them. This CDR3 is CASSPRDYGYTF. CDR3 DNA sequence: TGTGCCAGCAGCCCAAGGGACTATGGCTACACCTTC. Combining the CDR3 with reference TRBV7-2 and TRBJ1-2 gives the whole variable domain GAGVSQSPSNKVTEKGKDVELRCDPISGHTALYWYRQSLGQGLEFLIYFQGNSAPDKSGLPSDRFSAERTGGSVSTLTIQRTQQEDSAVYLCASSPRDYGYTFGSGTRLTVV.

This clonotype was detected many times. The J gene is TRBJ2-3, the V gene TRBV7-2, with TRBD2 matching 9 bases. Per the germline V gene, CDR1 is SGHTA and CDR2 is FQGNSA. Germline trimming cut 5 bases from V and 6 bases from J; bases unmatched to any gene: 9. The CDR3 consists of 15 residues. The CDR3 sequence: CASSLRASGRDTQYF. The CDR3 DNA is TGTGCCAGCAGCCTCCGGGCGAGCGGGAGGGATACGCAGTATTTT.

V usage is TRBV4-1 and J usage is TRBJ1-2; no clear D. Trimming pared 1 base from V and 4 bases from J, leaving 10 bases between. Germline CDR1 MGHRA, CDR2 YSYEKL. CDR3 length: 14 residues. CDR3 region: CASSQAKGGYGYTF. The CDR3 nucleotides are TGCGCCAGCAGCCAAGCAAAGGGAGGCTATGGCTACACCTTC.

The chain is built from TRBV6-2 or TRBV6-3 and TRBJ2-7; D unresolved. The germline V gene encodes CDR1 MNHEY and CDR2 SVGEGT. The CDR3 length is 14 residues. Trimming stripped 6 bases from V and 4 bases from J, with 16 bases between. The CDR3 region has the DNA TGTGCCAGCAGCTACCTCATGGAGTCGTACGAGCAGTACTTC. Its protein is CASSYLMESYEQYF.

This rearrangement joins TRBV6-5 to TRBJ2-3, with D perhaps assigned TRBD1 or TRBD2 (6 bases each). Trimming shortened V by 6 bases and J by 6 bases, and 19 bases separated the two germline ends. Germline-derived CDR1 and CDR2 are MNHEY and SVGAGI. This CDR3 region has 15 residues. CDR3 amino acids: CASSLGAGEADTQYF. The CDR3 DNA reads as TGTGCCAGCAGCCTCGGGGCAGGGGAGGCGGATACGCAGTATTTT.

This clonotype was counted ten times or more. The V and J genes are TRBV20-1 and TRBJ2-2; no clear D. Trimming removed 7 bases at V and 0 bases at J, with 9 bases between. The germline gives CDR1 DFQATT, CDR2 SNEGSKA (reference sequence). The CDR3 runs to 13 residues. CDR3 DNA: TGCAGTGTTGCGGATCCGAACACCGGGGAGCTGTTTTTT. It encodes CSVADPNTGELFF.

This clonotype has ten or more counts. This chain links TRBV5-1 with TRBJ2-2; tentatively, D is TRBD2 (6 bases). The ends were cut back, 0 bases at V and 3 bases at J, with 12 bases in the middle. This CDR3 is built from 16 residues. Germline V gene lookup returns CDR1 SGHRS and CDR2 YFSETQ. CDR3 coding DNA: TGCGCCAGCAGCTTGGCCTGGAGCGGGCACACCGGGGAGCTGTTTTTT. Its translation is CASSLAWSGHTGELFF.

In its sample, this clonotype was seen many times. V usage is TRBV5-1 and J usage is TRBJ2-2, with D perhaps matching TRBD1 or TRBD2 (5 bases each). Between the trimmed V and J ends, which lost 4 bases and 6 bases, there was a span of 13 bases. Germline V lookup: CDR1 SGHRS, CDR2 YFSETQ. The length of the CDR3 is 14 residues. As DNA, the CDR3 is TGCGCCAGCAGCGACCGAGGGGTTTCCGGGGAGCTGTTTTTT. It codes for CASSDRGVSGELFF.

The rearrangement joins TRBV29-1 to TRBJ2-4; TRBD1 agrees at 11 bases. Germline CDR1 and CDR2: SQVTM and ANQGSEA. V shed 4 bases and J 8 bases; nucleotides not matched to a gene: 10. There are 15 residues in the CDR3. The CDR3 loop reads CSVGFWGQGGYIQYF. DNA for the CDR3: TGCAGCGTTGGCTTCTGGGGACAGGGGGGGTACATTCAGTACTTC.

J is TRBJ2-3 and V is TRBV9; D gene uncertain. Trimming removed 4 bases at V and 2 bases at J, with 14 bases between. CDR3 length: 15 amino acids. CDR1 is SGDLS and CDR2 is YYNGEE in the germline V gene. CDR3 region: CASSLQSLSTDTQYF. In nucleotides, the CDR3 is TGTGCCAGCAGCTTACAATCCCTGTCCACAGATACGCAGTATTTT.

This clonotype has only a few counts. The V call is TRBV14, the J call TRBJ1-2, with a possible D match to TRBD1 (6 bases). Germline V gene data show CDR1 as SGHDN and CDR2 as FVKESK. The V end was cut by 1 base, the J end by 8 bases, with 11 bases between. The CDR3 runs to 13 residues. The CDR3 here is CASSQAGARGYTF. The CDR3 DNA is TGTGCCAGCAGCCAAGCAGGGGCGCGAGGCTACACCTTC.

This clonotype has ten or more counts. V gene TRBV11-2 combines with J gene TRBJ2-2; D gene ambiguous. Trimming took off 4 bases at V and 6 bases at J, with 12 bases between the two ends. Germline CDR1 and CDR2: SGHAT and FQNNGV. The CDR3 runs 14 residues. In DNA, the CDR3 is TGTGCCAGCAGCTCTCCGGTCTCGTCCGGGGAGCTGTTTTTT. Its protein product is CASSSPVSSGELFF.

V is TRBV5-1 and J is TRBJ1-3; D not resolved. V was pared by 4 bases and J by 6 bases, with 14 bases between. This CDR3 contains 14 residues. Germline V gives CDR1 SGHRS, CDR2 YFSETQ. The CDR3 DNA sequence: TGCGCCAGCAGCCCGGAGATCGCGGCAAACACCATATATTTT. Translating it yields CASSPEIAANTIYF.

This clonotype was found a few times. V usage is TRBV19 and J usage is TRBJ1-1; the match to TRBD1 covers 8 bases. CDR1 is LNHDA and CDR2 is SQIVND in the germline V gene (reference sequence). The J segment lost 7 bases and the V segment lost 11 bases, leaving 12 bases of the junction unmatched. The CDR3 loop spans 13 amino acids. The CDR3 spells CACRDRGSGEAFF. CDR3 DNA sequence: TGTGCCTGCCGAGACAGGGGTTCGGGTGAAGCTTTCTTT.

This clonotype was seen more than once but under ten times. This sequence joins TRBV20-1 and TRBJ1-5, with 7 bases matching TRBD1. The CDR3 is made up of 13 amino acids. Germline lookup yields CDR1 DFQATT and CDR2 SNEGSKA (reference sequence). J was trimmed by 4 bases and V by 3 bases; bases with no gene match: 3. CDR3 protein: CSASRGQNQPQHF. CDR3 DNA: TGCAGTGCTAGCAGGGGACAGAATCAGCCCCAGCATTTT.

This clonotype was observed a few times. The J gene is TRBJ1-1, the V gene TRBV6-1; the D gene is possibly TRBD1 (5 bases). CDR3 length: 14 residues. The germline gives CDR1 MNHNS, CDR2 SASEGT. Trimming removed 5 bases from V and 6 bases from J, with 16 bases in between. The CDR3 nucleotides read TGTGCCAGCAGTAACCAGCAGGGTTCGGCTGAAGCTTTCTTT. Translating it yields CASSNQQGSAEAFF.

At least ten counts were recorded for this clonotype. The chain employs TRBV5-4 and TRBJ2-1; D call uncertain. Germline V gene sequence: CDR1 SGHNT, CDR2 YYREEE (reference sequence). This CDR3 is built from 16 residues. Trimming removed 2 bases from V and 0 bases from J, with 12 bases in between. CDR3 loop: CASSFGLHSSYNEQFF. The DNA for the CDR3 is TGTGCCAGCAGCTTCGGGCTCCACAGCTCCTACAATGAGCAGTTCTTC.

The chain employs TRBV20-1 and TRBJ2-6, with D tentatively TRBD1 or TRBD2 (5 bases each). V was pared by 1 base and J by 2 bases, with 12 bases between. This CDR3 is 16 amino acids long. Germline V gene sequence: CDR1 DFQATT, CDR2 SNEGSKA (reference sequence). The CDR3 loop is CSARVQGAPGANVLTF. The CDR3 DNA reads TGCAGTGCTAGAGTTCAGGGAGCCCCTGGGGCCAACGTCCTGACTTTC.

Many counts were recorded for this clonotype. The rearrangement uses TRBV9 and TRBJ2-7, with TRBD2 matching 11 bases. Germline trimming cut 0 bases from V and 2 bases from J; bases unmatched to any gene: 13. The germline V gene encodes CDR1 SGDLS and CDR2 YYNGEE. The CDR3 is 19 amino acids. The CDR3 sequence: CASSVVALAGGPVPYEQYF. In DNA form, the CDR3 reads TGTGCCAGCAGCGTAGTGGCGTTAGCGGGAGGGCCGGTCCCCTACGAGCAGTACTTC.

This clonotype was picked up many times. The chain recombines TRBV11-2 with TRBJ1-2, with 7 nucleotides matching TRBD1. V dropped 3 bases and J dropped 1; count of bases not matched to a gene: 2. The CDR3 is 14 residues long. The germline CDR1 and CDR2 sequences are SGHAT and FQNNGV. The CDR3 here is CASSLDRNNYGYTF. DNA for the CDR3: TGTGCCAGCAGCTTGGACAGGAATAACTATGGCTACACCTTC.

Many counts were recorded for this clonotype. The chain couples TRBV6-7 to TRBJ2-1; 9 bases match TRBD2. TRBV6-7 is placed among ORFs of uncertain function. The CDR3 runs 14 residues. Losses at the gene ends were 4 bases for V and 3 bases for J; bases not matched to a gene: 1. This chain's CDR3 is CASSSAGGYNEQFF. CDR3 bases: TGTGCCAGCAGTTCAGCGGGAGGCTACAATGAGCAGTTCTTC.

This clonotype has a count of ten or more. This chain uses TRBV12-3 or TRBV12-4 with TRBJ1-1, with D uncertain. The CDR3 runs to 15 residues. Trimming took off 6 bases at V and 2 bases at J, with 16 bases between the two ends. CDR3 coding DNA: TGTGCCAGCAGGGCCTCCATCGGGGTCAACACTGAAGCTTTCTTT. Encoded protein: CASRASIGVNTEAFF.

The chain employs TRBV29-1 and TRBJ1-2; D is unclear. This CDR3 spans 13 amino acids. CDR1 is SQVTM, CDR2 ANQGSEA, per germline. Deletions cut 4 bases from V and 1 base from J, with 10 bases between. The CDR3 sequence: CSVGRELNYGYTF. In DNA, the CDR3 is TGCAGCGTTGGGAGAGAACTTAACTATGGCTACACCTTC.

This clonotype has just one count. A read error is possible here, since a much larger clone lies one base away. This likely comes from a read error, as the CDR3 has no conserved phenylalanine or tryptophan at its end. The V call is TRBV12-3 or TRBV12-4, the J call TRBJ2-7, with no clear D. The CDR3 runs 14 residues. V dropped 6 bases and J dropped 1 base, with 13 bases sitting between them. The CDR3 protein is CASRDQTKSYEQYL. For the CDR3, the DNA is TGTGCCAGCAGAGACCAGACCAAATCCTACGAGCAGTACTTA.